This T cell receptor beta chain appears in the sequencing data of a study of PD-1 blockade in classical Hodgkin lymphoma (dated by TCRdb to 2020 to 2022). The study in broad terms: Nivolumab dosing was 3 mg/kg intravenously every 2 weeks, continuing until either disease progression or unacceptable toxicity. To define a peripheral blood immune signature of response to PD-1 blockade in classical Hodgkin lymphoma, the study combined TCR beta sequencing with CyTOF. On the study overall, not on this receptor specifically: Baseline TCR diversity was reported as lower in newly diagnosed patients than in healthy donors, and lower still in relapsed/refractory patients. A significant rise by C4D1 was seen in CD4+ but not CD8+ TCR diversity (p=0.0027 vs p=0.16), with the rise being most apparent in complete responders (p=0.02). Patients starting nivolumab less than 1 year after ASCT had lower diversity and were excluded from later analyses to avoid confounding by immune reconstitution. The study covered only a single clinical trial cohort, and the causes of the repertoire differences, possibly disease activity or prior therapy, were still not defined. Baseline diversity similar to that of newly diagnosed patients was observed in trial patients achieving complete response, whereas significantly lower diversity was observed in partial responders and progressors.

The time point label for this specimen denotes: cycle 2 day 1 (C2D1) of nivolumab. Relapse after autologous stem cell transplantation had occurred in all trial patients, and cohorts A, B and C were distinguished by prior brentuximab vedotin exposure. The trial cohort was composed of over 50 patients with relapsed/refractory classical Hodgkin lymphoma, for whom complete response, partial response or progressive disease was recorded as best overall response. Single-agent nivolumab was administered to trial patients in the multi-cohort phase II CheckMate 205 trial. Best overall response was determined by an independent review committee according to the 2007 International Working Group response criteria. PBMCs from the trial were collected at three points: immediately before nivolumab initiation (C1D1), and during therapy at cycle 2 day 1 and cycle 4 day 1. Peripheral blood was collected in 8 mL Vacutainer Cell Preparation Tubes, from which PBMCs were isolated by centrifugation and then cryopreserved.

Note on this clone: The antigen it binds to is not known. Qualities for individual bases were not recorded, and no much larger clone is one base off.

Genomic DNA was extracted with the Qiagen DNeasy kit from unsorted PBMCs and from negatively selected CD4+ and CD8+ fractions. TCR beta CDR3 regions were amplified by immunoSEQ multiplex PCR using primers annealing to V and J segments. A synthetic immune receptor repertoire was used to minimize amplification bias, and any remaining bias was removed computationally after sequencing. In the original analysis: Repertoire diversity was quantified as the Shannon entropy index using custom Python scripts. The unsorted, CD4+ and CD8+ repertoires were each analyzed separately, with the exception of combined analyses, where CD4+ and CD8+ sequences were merged in silico. Clonal expansion was defined as at least a 2-fold frequency increase after treatment relative to C1D1, with a pseudocount of 0.5 for undetected baseline clones. Clones with 0 or 1 copy at C1D1 were classified as singleton clones, and clones with 2 or more copies were classified as non-singleton clones. Clones expanded in unsorted samples were annotated as CD4+, CD8+ or unknown by matching protein sequences in sorted samples from the same patient. Wilcoxon tests on paired samples were used to test changes in diversity from C1D1 to C4D1. Drawn from immuneACCESS, this table holds only the in-frame rearrangements with V and J called that TCRdb kept. Clones are partly lost; checked studies trace under half to an unresolved V gene and leave the rest unexplained. Clonal size and the V and J genes are those of that table, whereas D and trimming came from the DNA. This sample comprises 50,000 or so clones, 80% to 95% of them detected only once. The top ten hold 8.5% to 12% of the sample.

Its CDR3 holds 14 amino acids, cysteine through phenylalanine. Of the read, only the CDR3 DNA is kept; its 42 bases are in frame from base 1. Compared with germline, V lacks 4 bases and J lacks 7 bases; bases without a gene match: 8. From the germline V gene, CDR1 is SGHTS and CDR2 is YDEGEE. This clonotype was sampled from a human donor with classical Hodgkin lymphoma. This chain joins TRBV5-8 to TRBJ2-5, with TRBD1 identical over 9 junction bases. The source material was peripheral blood mononuclear cells (PBMCs), sampled before the second cycle of nivolumab. Here the CDR3 is given as CASSKGTGSGTQYF. DNA sequence: TGTGCCAGCAGCAAAGGGACAGGGAGTGGGACCCAGTACTTC.